This entry features one T cell receptor (beta chain) sequence. The antigen is unknown. These data belong to a study of a mutant IDH1 vaccine in newly diagnosed glioma. Study-level information: Treated patients showed a male proportion of around 60%, a female proportion of 37.5%, and a mean age of around 39 years. The therapy given earlier, which was standard therapy, consisted of radiotherapy, temozolomide, or both, and most of the patients received both. Study findings and constraints: Whatever changes occurred in top peripheral T cell clonotypes seemed unrelated to pseudoprogression.

The time point is: baseline, week 1 (first vaccination visit). As for treatment: pre-vaccination baseline after standard-of-care therapy. Profiling relied on immunoSEQ multiplex PCR, and the TCRdb table lists in-frame clones only, not all of them. The sample includes tens of thousands of clones, about four fifths of them seen just once. Germline V gives CDR1 MNHEY, CDR2 SVGAGI. The CDR3 loop spans 15 amino acids. The germline V and J ends were trimmed by 0 bases and 6 bases, with 9 bases remaining between them. The chain joins TRBV6-5 to TRBJ1-6; D is unresolved. This sequence originates from a man in his forties or fifties with glioma. Sequencing used PBMCs, obtained from a glioma patient treated with radiotherapy, temozolomide or both. CDR3 sequence (DNA): TGTGCCAGCAGTTACTCGACCGGCCGTAATTCACCCCTCCACTTT. As protein: CASSYSTGRNSPLHF.